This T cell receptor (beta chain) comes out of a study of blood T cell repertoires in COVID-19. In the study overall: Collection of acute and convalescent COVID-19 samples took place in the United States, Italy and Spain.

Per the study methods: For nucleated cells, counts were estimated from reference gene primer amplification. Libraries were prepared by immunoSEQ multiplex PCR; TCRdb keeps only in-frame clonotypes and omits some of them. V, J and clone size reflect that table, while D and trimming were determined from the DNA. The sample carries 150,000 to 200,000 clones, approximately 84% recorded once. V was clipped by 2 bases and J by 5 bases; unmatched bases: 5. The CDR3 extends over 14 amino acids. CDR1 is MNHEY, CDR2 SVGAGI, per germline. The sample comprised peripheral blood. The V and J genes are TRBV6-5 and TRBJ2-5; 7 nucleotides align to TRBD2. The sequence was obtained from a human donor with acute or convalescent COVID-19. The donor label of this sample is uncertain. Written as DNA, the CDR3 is TGTGCCAGCAGTTACCGCGGGGGATACGAGACCCAGTACTTC. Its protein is CASSYRGGYETQYF.